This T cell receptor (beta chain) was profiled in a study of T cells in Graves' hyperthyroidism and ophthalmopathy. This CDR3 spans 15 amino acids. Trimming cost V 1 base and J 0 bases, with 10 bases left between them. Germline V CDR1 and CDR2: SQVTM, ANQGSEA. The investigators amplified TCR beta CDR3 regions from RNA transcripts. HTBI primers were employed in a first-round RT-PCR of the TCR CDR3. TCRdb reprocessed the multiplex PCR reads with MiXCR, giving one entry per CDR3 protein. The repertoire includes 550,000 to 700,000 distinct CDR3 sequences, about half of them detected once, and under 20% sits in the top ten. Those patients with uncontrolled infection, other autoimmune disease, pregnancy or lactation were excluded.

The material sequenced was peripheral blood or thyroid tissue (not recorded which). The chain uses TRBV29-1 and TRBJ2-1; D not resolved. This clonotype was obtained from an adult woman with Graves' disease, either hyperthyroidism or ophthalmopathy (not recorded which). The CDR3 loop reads CSVEVWKNSYNEQFF. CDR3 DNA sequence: TGCAGCGTTGAAGTTTGGAAAAACTCCTACAATGAGCAGTTCTTC.